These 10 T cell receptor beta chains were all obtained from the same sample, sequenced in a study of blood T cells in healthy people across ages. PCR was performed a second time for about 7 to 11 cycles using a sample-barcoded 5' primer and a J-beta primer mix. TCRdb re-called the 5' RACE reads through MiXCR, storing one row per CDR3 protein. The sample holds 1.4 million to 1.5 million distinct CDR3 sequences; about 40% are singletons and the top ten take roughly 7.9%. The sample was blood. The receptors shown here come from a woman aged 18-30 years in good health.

The CDR3 reads CASALGNQPQHF. DNA for the CDR3: TGTGCCAGTGCCCTAGGCAATCAGCCCCAGCATTTT. The chain carries TRBV7-9 and TRBJ1-5, with unresolved D. CDR3 length equals 12 residues. The V gene lost 9 bases and the J gene lost 2 bases, with 8 bases spanning the gap. Germline loops: CDR1 SEHNR, CDR2 FQNEAQ (reference sequence).

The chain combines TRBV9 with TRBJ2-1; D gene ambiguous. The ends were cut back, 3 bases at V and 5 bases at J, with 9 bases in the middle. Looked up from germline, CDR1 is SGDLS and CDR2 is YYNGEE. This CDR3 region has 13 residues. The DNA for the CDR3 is TGTGCCAGCAGCGGGAGTGTCGACAATGAGCAGTTCTTC. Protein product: CASSGSVDNEQFF.

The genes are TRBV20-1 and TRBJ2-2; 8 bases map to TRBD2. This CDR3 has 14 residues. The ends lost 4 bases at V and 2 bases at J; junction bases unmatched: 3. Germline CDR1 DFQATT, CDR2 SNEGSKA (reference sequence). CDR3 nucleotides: TGCAGTGCTAACCTAGCGGGCAACACCGGGGAGCTGTTTTTT. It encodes CSANLAGNTGELFF.

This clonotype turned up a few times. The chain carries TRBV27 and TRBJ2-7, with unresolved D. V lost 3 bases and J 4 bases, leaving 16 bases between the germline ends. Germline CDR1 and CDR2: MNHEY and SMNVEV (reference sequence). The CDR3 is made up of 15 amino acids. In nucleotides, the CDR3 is TGTGCCAGCAGTTTCCTTTTAGGGCCGGGTTACGAGCAGTACTTC. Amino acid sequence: CASSFLLGPGYEQYF.

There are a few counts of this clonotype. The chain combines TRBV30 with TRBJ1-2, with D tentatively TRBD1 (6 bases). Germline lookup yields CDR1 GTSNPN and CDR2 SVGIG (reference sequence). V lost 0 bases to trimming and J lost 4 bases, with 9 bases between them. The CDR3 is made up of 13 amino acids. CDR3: CAWSVSRGYGYTF. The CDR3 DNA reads TGTGCCTGGAGTGTATCCAGGGGCTATGGCTACACCTTC.

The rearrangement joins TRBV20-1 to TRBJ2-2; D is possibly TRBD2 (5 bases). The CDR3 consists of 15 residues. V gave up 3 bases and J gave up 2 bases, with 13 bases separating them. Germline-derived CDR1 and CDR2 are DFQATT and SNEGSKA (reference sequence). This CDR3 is CSASMPSPNTGELFF. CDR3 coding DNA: TGCAGTGCTAGTATGCCTAGCCCTAACACCGGGGAGCTGTTTTTT.

CDR3 coding DNA: TGCGCCAGCAGTCAATCGGGACCCGGGACTAGCTGGAATGAGCAGTACTTC. Residues: CASSQSGPGTSWNEQYF. This sequence joins TRBV23-1 and TRBJ2-5; 9 bases fit TRBD2. TRBV23-1 is classed as an ORF, of uncertain function. V dropped 0 bases and J dropped 11; count of bases not matched to a gene: 16. This CDR3 has 17 amino acids.

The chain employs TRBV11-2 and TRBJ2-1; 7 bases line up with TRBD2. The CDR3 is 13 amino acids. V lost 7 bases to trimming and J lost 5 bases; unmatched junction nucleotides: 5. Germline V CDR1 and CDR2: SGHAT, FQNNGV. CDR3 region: CASNGGFNNEQFF. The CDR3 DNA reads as TGTGCCAGCAACGGGGGGTTTAACAATGAGCAGTTCTTC.

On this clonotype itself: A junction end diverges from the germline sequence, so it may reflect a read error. The CDR3 DNA reads TGTGCCAGCAGCCCCCCCACAGGAGCGCAGAGTGAGCAGTTCTTC. It encodes CASSPPTGAQSEQFF. V is TRBV4-1 and J is TRBJ2-1, with a possible D match to TRBD1 (5 bases). The CDR3 loop spans 15 amino acids. Germline CDR1 MGHRA, CDR2 YSYEKL.

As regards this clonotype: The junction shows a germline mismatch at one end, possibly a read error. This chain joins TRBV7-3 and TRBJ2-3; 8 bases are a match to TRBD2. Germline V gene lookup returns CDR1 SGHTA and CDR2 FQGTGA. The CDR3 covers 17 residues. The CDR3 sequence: CANSLRVAGGHTDTQYF. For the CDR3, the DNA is TGTGCCAACAGCTTAAGGGTGGCGGGGGGCCACACAGATACGCAGTATTTT.